Described below is a single T cell receptor beta chain sequence and its context. The source of the sample is a study of Graves' ophthalmopathy and Graves' hyperthyroidism. Study at large: Before any treatment was given, at initial diagnosis, peripheral blood was collected.

Diagnosis used clinical symptoms, serum thyroxine, TRAb, thyroid ultrasound and orbital computed tomography. TCR beta CDR3 amplification used RNA transcripts. HTBI primers primed a first-round RT-PCR, and a second-round multiplex PCR followed. One entry per CDR3 protein, called by TCRdb with MiXCR from the multiplex PCR reads. Of hundreds of thousands of distinct CDR3 sequences in the sample, approximately 21% were seen once. The TCR sequence derives from a young woman with stable Graves' hyperthyroidism. Some clones in this sample may be carry-over from other donors' samples. Sequences were obtained from peripheral blood.

CDR3 sequence (DNA): TGCAGCGCAAGGGACACCAACTACGAGCAGTACTTC. Its translation is CSARDTNYEQYF. The chain has TRBV29-1 and TRBJ2-7, with D perhaps TRBD1 (6 bases). CDR1 is SQVTM, CDR2 ANQGSEA, per germline. This CDR3 has 12 residues. V gave up 7 bases and J gave up 3 bases, with 13 bases separating them.